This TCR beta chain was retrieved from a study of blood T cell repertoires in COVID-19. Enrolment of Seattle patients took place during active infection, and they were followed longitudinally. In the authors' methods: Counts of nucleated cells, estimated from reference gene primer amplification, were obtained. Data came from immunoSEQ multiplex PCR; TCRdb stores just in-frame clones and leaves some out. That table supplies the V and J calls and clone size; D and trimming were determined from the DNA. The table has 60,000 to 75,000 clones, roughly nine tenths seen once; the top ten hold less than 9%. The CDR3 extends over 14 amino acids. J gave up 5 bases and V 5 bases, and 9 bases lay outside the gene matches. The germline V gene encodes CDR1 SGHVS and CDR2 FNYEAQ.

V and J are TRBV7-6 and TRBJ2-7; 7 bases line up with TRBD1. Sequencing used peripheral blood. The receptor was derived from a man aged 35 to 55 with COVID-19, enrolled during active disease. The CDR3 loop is CASSRDSLRHEQYF. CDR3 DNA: TGTGCCAGCAGCCGGGACAGCCTCCGGCACGAGCAGTACTTC.